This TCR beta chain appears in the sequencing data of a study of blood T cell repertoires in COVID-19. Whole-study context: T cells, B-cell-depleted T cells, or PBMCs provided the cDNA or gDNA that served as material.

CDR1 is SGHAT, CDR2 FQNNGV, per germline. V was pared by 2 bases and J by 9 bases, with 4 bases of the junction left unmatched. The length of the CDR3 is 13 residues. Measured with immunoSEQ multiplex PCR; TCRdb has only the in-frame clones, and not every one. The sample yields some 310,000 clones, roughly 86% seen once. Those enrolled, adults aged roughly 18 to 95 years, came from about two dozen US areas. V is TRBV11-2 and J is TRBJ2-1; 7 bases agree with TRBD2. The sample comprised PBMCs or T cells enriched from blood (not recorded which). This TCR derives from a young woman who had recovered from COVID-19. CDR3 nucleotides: TGTGCCAGCAGCTTATTCATAGCGGGTGAGCAGTTCTTC. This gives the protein CASSLFIAGEQFF.